One sample yielded the 27 T cell receptor beta chains listed below, sequenced in a study of cytotoxic CD8 clonotypes in ibrutinib-treated CLL. Libraries were prepared by immunoSEQ multiplex PCR; TCRdb keeps only in-frame clonotypes and omits some of them. This sample has approximately 70,000 clones, with roughly nine tenths found just once. Sequencing was performed on PBMCs, taken after 12 months of ibrutinib treatment. The receptor set was obtained from a human donor with chronic lymphocytic leukemia.

The chain recombines TRBV12-1 with TRBJ2-7. TRBV12-1 is assigned pseudogene status. The CDR3 spans 12 residues. CDR3 coding DNA: TGTGCCAGCAGCTCTGCAGACTACGAGCAGTACTTC. Amino acid sequence: CASSSADYEQYF.

As concerns this clone: The limits of the CDR3 on the DNA are not certain, so only TCRdb's listed CDR3 is given. The chain employs TRBV14 and TRBJ1-1. The CDR3 region is 23 residues in length, termini included. Germline V CDR1 and CDR2: SGHDN, FVKESK. The CDR3 here is CASSGGRNTEAFFGQGRNTEAFF.

The chain uses TRBV30 and TRBJ2-1, with TRBD2 identical over 14 bases. CDR1 is GTSNPN and CDR2 is SVGIG in the germline V gene (reference sequence). With V trimmed by 3 bases and J by 0 bases, 19 bases remained unmatched. The CDR3 contains 22 residues. The CDR3 is CAWRDVGAGLAGAPSSYNEQFF. The CDR3 nucleotides read TGTGCCTGGAGGGATGTGGGTGCGGGACTAGCGGGAGCGCCGAGCTCCTACAATGAGCAGTTCTTC.

The V gene is TRBV27, the J gene TRBJ2-7; no clear D gene. CDR1 is MNHEY and CDR2 is SMNVEV in the germline V gene (reference sequence). V was shortened by 6 bases and J by 2 bases, with 8 bases between the two germline ends. This CDR3 comprises 12 residues. This CDR3 is CASRELTYEQYF. CDR3 nucleotides: TGTGCCAGCAGAGAACTTACCTACGAGCAGTACTTC.

The gene calls are TRBV27 and TRBJ1-1; D gene ambiguous. The CDR3 is 14 residues long. CDR1 and CDR2 from the germline V gene are MNHEY and SMNVEV (reference sequence). V was clipped by 1 base and J by 0 bases, with 6 bases between them. In nucleotides, the CDR3 is TGTGCCAGCAGTTTATACGCAATGAACACTGAAGCTTTCTTT. Encoded protein: CASSLYAMNTEAFF.

V gene TRBV7-2 combines with J gene TRBJ2-7; weak D call: TRBD2 (5 bases). Looked up from germline, CDR1 is SGHTA and CDR2 is FQGNSA. The ends were cut back, 4 bases at V and 2 bases at J, with 18 bases in the middle. This CDR3 has 16 residues. The CDR3 nucleotides are TGTGCCAGCAGCTCCGCGACCGGGGAATCAGCCTACGAGCAGTACTTC. Its translation is CASSSATGESAYEQYF.

The chain recombines TRBV6-4 with TRBJ2-1; TRBD2 aligns across 9 bases. The V gene's germline CDR1 is MRHNA and CDR2 SNTAGT. The V and J ends lost 5 bases and 2 bases, in that order; junction bases with no gene match: 7. The CDR3 consists of 16 residues. The CDR3 loop reads CASSSFASGTYNEQFF. The CDR3 DNA follows: TGTGCCAGCAGTTCCTTCGCTAGCGGGACCTACAATGAGCAGTTCTTC.

The V gene is TRBV19, the J gene TRBJ1-1; no definite D call. The CDR3 length is 14 residues. Trimming removed 7 bases at V and 5 bases at J, with 17 bases between. CDR1 is LNHDA, CDR2 SQIVND, per germline (reference sequence). CDR3 protein: CASNFGVGITEAFF. Written as DNA, the CDR3 is TGTGCCAGTAACTTCGGGGTCGGAATTACTGAAGCTTTCTTT. Complete variable domain (other parts from reference TRBV19 and TRBJ1-1): DGGITQSPKYLFRKEGQNVTLSCEQNLNHDAMYWYRQDPGQGLRLIYYSQIVNDFQKGDIAEGYSVSREKKESFPLTVTSAQKNPTAFYLCASNFGVGITEAFFGQGTRLTVV.

This clone was detected once. The genes are TRBV28 and TRBJ1-2, with D uncertain. V was clipped by 3 bases and J by 6 bases, with 8 bases between them. The CDR3 covers 12 residues. The germline gives CDR1 MDHEN, CDR2 SYDVKM. The CDR3 spells CASSFEPNGYTF. For the CDR3, the DNA is TGTGCCAGCAGTTTTGAACCCAATGGCTACACCTTC.

This chain connects TRBV5-1 to TRBJ2-5; 10 nucleotides line up with TRBD2. Germline V gene sequence: CDR1 SGHRS, CDR2 YFSETQ. This CDR3 has 15 residues. The V gene end was trimmed by 4 bases and the J gene end by 9 bases; junction bases not matched to a gene: 12. The chain's CDR3 is CASSESSGSLWAQYF. DNA of the CDR3: TGCGCCAGCAGCGAGTCTAGCGGGAGTCTCTGGGCCCAGTACTTC.

The sample holds a few counts of this clone. The V call is TRBV7-9, the J call TRBJ1-1; D is unresolved. The germline gives CDR1 SEHNR, CDR2 FQNEAQ (reference sequence). The germline V and J ends were trimmed by 6 bases and 3 bases, with 8 bases remaining between them. This CDR3 has 12 residues. CDR3 DNA sequence: TGTGCCAGCAGGGTGGAACACACTGAAGCTTTCTTT. Amino acids: CASRVEHTEAFF. The whole variable domain, filled in from reference TRBV7-9 and TRBJ1-1, reads DTGVSQNPRHKITKRGQNVTFRCDPISEHNRLYWYRQTLGQGPEFLTYFQNEAQLEKSRLLSDRFSAERPKGSFSTLEIQRTEQGDSAMYLCASRVEHTEAFFGQGTRLTVV.

The chain joins TRBV12-5 to TRBJ2-5, with D possibly TRBD1 on 5 matching bases. The CDR3 is 12 amino acids. Germline CDR1 reads LGHNT; CDR2 reads FRNRAP. V was shortened by 1 base and J by 10 bases, with 10 bases between the two germline ends. This CDR3 reads CASGLGGPSQYF. In nucleotides, the CDR3 is TGTGCTAGTGGTTTGGGGGGCCCCAGCCAGTACTTC.

This chain links TRBV6-1 with TRBJ1-4; D is possibly TRBD1 (5 bases). The germline V and J ends were trimmed by 2 bases and 7 bases, with 11 bases remaining between them. Looked up from germline, CDR1 is MNHNS and CDR2 is SASEGT. The CDR3 loop spans 14 amino acids. CDR3 sequence: CASSERGSVEKLFF. Written as DNA, the CDR3 is TGTGCCAGCAGTGAACGGGGGAGTGTTGAAAAACTGTTTTTT.

The J gene is TRBJ1-3, the V gene TRBV18; perhaps TRBD1 as D (6 bases). V was shortened by 2 bases and J by 0 bases, with 14 bases between the two germline ends. CDR3 size: 17 residues. The germline V gene encodes CDR1 KGHSH and CDR2 LQKENI. This chain's CDR3 is CASSPSKQGSSGNTIYF. The CDR3 DNA reads as TGTGCCAGCTCACCATCCAAACAGGGCTCCTCTGGAAACACCATATATTTT.

This clone has just one count. The chain is built from TRBV7-6 and TRBJ1-4; D possibly corresponds to TRBD1 (5 bases). The CDR3 extends over 13 amino acids. The germline V and J ends were trimmed by 7 bases and 7 bases, with 13 bases remaining between them. Germline V gene lookup returns CDR1 SGHVS and CDR2 FNYEAQ. CDR3 nucleotides: TGTGCCAGCACAACTGGGACGCTTGAAAAACTGTTTTTT. Protein: CASTTGTLEKLFF.

The V and J genes are TRBV7-8 and TRBJ1-1; no firm D call. Germline loops: CDR1 SGHVS, CDR2 FQNEAQ. Trimming cost V 1 base and J 5 bases, with 11 bases left between them. This CDR3 comprises 14 residues. This chain's CDR3 is CASSLVGGLTEAFF. Written as DNA, the CDR3 is TGTGCCAGCAGCTTAGTGGGAGGGTTGACTGAAGCTTTCTTT. The whole variable domain, filled in from reference TRBV7-8 and TRBJ1-1, reads GAGVSQSPRYKVAKRGQDVALRCDPISGHVSLFWYQQALGQGPEFLTYFQNEAQLDKSGLPSDRFFAERPEGSVSTLKIQRTQQEDSAVYLCASSLVGGLTEAFFGQGTRLTVV.

This clone was found once. This rearrangement joins TRBV21-1 to TRBJ2-7; TRBD1, as called in the table, went unchecked against the DNA. TRBV21-1 is assigned pseudogene status. There are 18 residues in the CDR3. The CDR3 DNA sequence: TGTGCCAGGGCCGGCGTCGACAGGGGCCAGCCGAGGGTCTACGAGCAGTACTTC. This sequence encodes CARAGVDRGQPRVYEQYF.

This clone came up a few times. This chain uses TRBV5-1 with TRBJ1-4, with a possible D match to TRBD1 (5 bases). CDR1 SGHRS and CDR2 YFSETQ come from the germline V gene. The CDR3 has 15 residues. Trimming stripped 0 bases from V and 0 bases from J, with 6 bases between. The CDR3 nucleotides are TGCGCCAGCAGCTTGGAGACAGCAACTAATGAAAAACTGTTTTTT. Translated: CASSLETATNEKLFF.

The rearrangement links TRBV5-1 to TRBJ1-4; the D is unclear. This CDR3 has 17 amino acids. V was shortened by 0 bases and J by 0 bases, with 12 bases between the two germline ends. The germline V gene encodes CDR1 SGHRS and CDR2 YFSETQ. CDR3 loop: CASSLAMSRATNEKLFF. CDR3 DNA: TGCGCCAGCAGCTTGGCTATGAGCCGGGCAACTAATGAAAAACTGTTTTTT.

The chain links TRBV6-5 to TRBJ1-1; D is uncertain. The V end was cut by 0 bases, the J end by 0 bases, with 2 bases between. The CDR3 is 13 amino acids. Germline V CDR1 and CDR2: MNHEY, SVGAGI. This CDR3 is CASSYSLNTEAFF. The CDR3 region has the DNA TGTGCCAGCAGTTACTCTCTGAACACTGAAGCTTTCTTT.

The chain has TRBV7-9 and TRBJ2-7; D not resolved. This CDR3 region has 11 residues. The V end lost 5 bases, the J end lost 5 bases, and 7 bases lay between the germline ends. The V gene's germline CDR1 is SEHNR and CDR2 FQNEAQ (reference sequence). CDR3 in amino acids: CASSPANEQYF. DNA of the CDR3: TGTGCCAGCAGCCCCGCGAACGAGCAGTACTTC. The full variable domain, in which reference TRBV7-9 and TRBJ2-7 provide the parts outside the CDR3, is DTGVSQNPRHKITKRGQNVTFRCDPISEHNRLYWYRQTLGQGPEFLTYFQNEAQLEKSRLLSDRFSAERPKGSFSTLEIQRTEQGDSAMYLCASSPANEQYFGPGTRLTVT.

This clone was detected only once. The J gene is TRBJ1-4, the V gene TRBV18; tentative D call: TRBD1 (6 bases). Germline values: CDR1 KGHSH, CDR2 LQKENI. The CDR3 runs 13 residues. Trimming took 5 bases from V and 4 from J, leaving 8 bases between them. The CDR3 nucleotides read TGTGCCAGCTCAACAGGGCTTAATGAAAAACTGTTTTTT. Protein sequence: CASSTGLNEKLFF.

The rearrangement links TRBV4-1 to TRBJ2-2; 10 nucleotides line up with TRBD2. The germline V gene encodes CDR1 MGHRA and CDR2 YSYEKL. CDR3 length: 18 amino acids. V gave up 1 base and J gave up 4 bases; unmatched junction bases: 9. As DNA, the CDR3 is TGCGCCAGCAGCCAAGGACGTGCGGGACTAGCGATCACCGGGGAGCTGTTTTTT. Its protein is CASSQGRAGLAITGELFF.

In its sample, this clone was seen a few times. The chain joins TRBV5-1 to TRBJ2-1, with 16 nucleotides matching TRBD2. Germline CDR1 reads SGHRS; CDR2 reads YFSETQ. The CDR3 is made up of 16 amino acids. V lost 3 bases to trimming and J lost 4 bases; unmatched junction nucleotides: 1. The CDR3 loop reads CASSWGLAGGYNEQFF. CDR3 DNA sequence: TGCGCCAGCAGCTGGGGACTAGCGGGAGGGTACAATGAGCAGTTCTTC. Drawing the rest from reference TRBV5-1 and TRBJ2-1, the complete variable domain is KAGVTQTPRYLIKTRGQQVTLSCSPISGHRSVSWYQQTPGQGLQFLFEYFSETQRNKGNFPGRFSGRQFSNSRSEMNVSTLELGDSALYLCASSWGLAGGYNEQFFGPGTRLTVL.

J is TRBJ2-1 and V is TRBV7-3; 8 positions match TRBD2. Per germline, CDR1 SGHTA and CDR2 FQGTGA. The CDR3 runs 13 residues. Losses at the gene ends were 5 bases for V and 9 bases for J; bases not matched to a gene: 6. CDR3 sequence: CASSRGGKFEQFF. CDR3 in DNA: TGTGCCAGCAGCCGCGGGGGGAAGTTTGAGCAGTTCTTC.

The chain is built from TRBV7-2 and TRBJ1-5, with D unresolved. Germline-derived CDR1 and CDR2 are SGHTA and FQGNSA. Trimming removed 10 bases from V and 2 bases from J, with 9 bases in between. The CDR3 is 12 amino acids. The CDR3 DNA reads as TGTGCCAACCCCGGGGGCAATCAGCCCCAGCATTTT. Protein product: CANPGGNQPQHF.

The chain has TRBV2 and TRBJ1-5, with no clear D. Trimming took 2 bases from V and 4 from J, leaving 6 bases between them. CDR1 is SNHLY, CDR2 FYNNEI, per germline. This CDR3 comprises 13 residues. DNA for the CDR3: TGTGCCAGCAGTGAATCAAGAAATCAGCCCCAGCATTTT. Its translation: CASSESRNQPQHF. Full variable domain (rest looked up from reference TRBV2 and TRBJ1-5): EPEVTQTPSHQVTQMGQEVILRCVPISNHLYFYWYRQILGQKVEFLVSFYNNEISEKSEIFDDQFSVERPDGSNFTLKIRSTKLEDSAMYFCASSESRNQPQHFGDGTRLSIL.